This record looks at one T cell receptor (beta chain) sequence and its context. The data were taken from a study of control samples from healthy donors and cancer patients. Sequencing used immunoSEQ multiplex PCR; TCRdb keeps in-frame clones, though not all of them. The repertoire consists of tens of thousands of clones, with about 86% occurring once and the leading ten covering roughly 2.8%. CDR1 and CDR2 from the germline V gene are MDHEN and SYDVKM. V was cut by 4 bases and J by 0 bases, with 10 bases left in between. CDR3 length: 15 residues. The rearrangement links TRBV28 to TRBJ1-3; D uncertain. This sequence was found in a woman aged 45-59 years with lung cancer. Sequenced input: PBMCs. The CDR3 DNA follows: TGTGCCAGCAGTTATCAGATACTCTCTGGAAACACCATATATTTT. The encoded protein is CASSYQILSGNTIYF.